The 27 T cell receptor beta chains in this list originate from one sample, sequenced in a study of shared clonotypes between healthy human individuals. Assay: immunoSEQ multiplex PCR; the TCRdb copy retains only in-frame clones and omits some. The table has some 1.4 million clones, around 97% seen once. The source material was naive CD4+ T cells sorted from blood. The subset: CD45RA+ positively selected. Receptors originate from a man aged 30 to 45 in good health.

V and J are TRBV28 and TRBJ2-7; perhaps TRBD2 as D (5 bases). This CDR3 spans 15 amino acids. V lost 6 bases, J lost 2 bases, and 17 bases lay in between. Germline V CDR1 and CDR2: MDHEN, SYDVKM. The CDR3 sequence is CASRGAQRLTYEQYF. CDR3 nucleotides: TGTGCCAGCAGAGGAGCCCAGCGGCTAACCTACGAGCAGTACTTC. The whole variable domain, filled in from reference TRBV28 and TRBJ2-7, reads DVKVTQSSRYLVKRTGEKVFLECVQDMDHENMFWYRQDPGLGLRLIYFSYDVKMKEKGDIPEGYSVSREKKERFSLILESASTNQTSMYLCASRGAQRLTYEQYFGPGTRLTVT.

The rearrangement links TRBV25-1 to TRBJ1-2, with D unresolved. The V end lost 3 bases, the J end lost 8 bases, and 13 bases lay between the germline ends. The germline V gene has CDR1 MGHDK and CDR2 SYGVNS. This CDR3 comprises 13 residues. The CDR3 bases are TGTGCCAGCAGTGATTTCGGCCTAGGAGGCTACACCTTC. This sequence encodes CASSDFGLGGYTF.

The chain combines TRBV4-1 with TRBJ2-3; D perhaps matches TRBD2 (5 bases). The CDR3 is 16 residues long. The ends were cut back, 1 base at V and 2 bases at J, with 13 bases in the middle. The germline gives CDR1 MGHRA, CDR2 YSYEKL. CDR3 region: CASSQGSSRYTDTQYF. The CDR3 region has the DNA TGCGCCAGCAGCCAAGGGTCTAGCAGATACACAGATACGCAGTATTTT.

The CDR3 DNA reads as TGTGCCTGGAGTGTCGAGACAGGGCTTATCTACGAGCAGTACTTC. This translates into CAWSVETGLIYEQYF. This chain uses TRBV30 with TRBJ2-7; 7 nucleotides agree with TRBD1. J lost 3 bases, V lost 0 bases, and 8 bases had no gene match. CDR3 length equals 15 residues. The germline V gene has CDR1 GTSNPN and CDR2 SVGIG (reference sequence).

The J gene is TRBJ2-3, the V gene TRBV19; 8 bases line up with TRBD2. Trimming removed 5 bases from V and 0 bases from J; junction bases left unmatched: 7. CDR1 is LNHDA, CDR2 SQIVND, per germline (reference sequence). The CDR3 length is 16 residues. This CDR3 reads CASSALAGPSTDTQYF. The CDR3 nucleotides read TGTGCCAGTAGTGCTTTAGCGGGGCCTAGCACAGATACGCAGTATTTT.

The chain carries TRBV27 and TRBJ2-3; D gene unclear. Germline V gives CDR1 MNHEY, CDR2 SMNVEV (reference sequence). The CDR3 has 13 residues. V was cut by 7 bases and J by 2 bases, with 10 bases left in between. The CDR3 is CASKAAPTDTQYF. For the CDR3, the DNA is TGTGCCAGCAAGGCAGCCCCCACAGATACGCAGTATTTT.

The rearrangement links TRBV5-1 to TRBJ2-6, with D tentatively TRBD1 (6 bases). V was trimmed by 0 bases and J by 3 bases, leaving 10 bases between them. The CDR3 covers 16 residues. CDR1 SGHRS and CDR2 YFSETQ come from the germline V gene. CDR3 sequence (DNA): TGCGCCAGCAGCTTGGCCAGGGGATATGGGGCCAACGTCCTGACTTTC. Its protein product is CASSLARGYGANVLTF.

The chain has TRBV5-1 and TRBJ2-7; the D is unclear. Trimming left V 0 bases short and J 0 bases short, with 7 bases between. This CDR3 contains 14 residues. Germline CDR1 SGHRS, CDR2 YFSETQ. The CDR3 sequence is CASSLAWASYEQYF. CDR3 coding DNA: TGCGCCAGCAGCTTGGCGTGGGCCTCCTACGAGCAGTACTTC.

The chain recombines TRBV2 with TRBJ1-4, with a tentative D call TRBD1 (6 bases). V was shortened by 9 bases and J by 6 bases, with 17 bases between the two germline ends. Germline lookup yields CDR1 SNHLY and CDR2 FYNNEI. The CDR3 sequence is 14 residues long. The CDR3 sequence is CASRPPGADEKLFF. In DNA, the CDR3 is TGTGCCAGTCGGCCCCCGGGGGCGGATGAAAAACTGTTTTTT.

This chain uses TRBV28 with TRBJ2-3, with D unclear. Germline V gene sequence: CDR1 MDHEN, CDR2 SYDVKM. This CDR3 has 11 amino acids. Trimming cost V 6 bases and J 6 bases, with 7 bases left between them. The CDR3 protein is CASSMTDTQYF. The DNA of the CDR3 is TGTGCCAGCAGCATGACGGATACGCAGTATTTT.

The chain employs TRBV2 and TRBJ2-1; 9 bases fit TRBD2. This CDR3 has 14 residues. From germline, CDR1 is SNHLY and CDR2 FYNNEI. V dropped 6 bases and J dropped 4; count of bases not matched to a gene: 4. In nucleotides, the CDR3 is TGTGCCAGCAGCTCTCTAGCGGGGTACAATGAGCAGTTCTTC. This sequence encodes CASSSLAGYNEQFF.

This chain connects TRBV28 to TRBJ1-5, with a weak D call TRBD1 (5 bases). The V gene's germline CDR1 is MDHEN and CDR2 SYDVKM. The CDR3 is 17 residues long. Trimming removed 10 bases from V and 1 base from J, with 23 bases in between. CDR3 nucleotides: TGTGCCACTAGGGACGGACGATTCTGGGGGAGCAATCAGCCCCAGCATTTT. This encodes CATRDGRFWGSNQPQHF.

Concerning this clone itself: Other DNA sequences within the sample encode an identical CDR3. The chain couples TRBV5-1 to TRBJ2-3, with 7 nucleotides matching TRBD1. Germline assignment: CDR1 SGHRS and CDR2 YFSETQ. The CDR3 runs 13 residues. V lost 8 bases to trimming and J lost 2 bases; unmatched junction nucleotides: 5. The CDR3 is CASRQGDTDTQYF. CDR3 sequence (DNA): TGCGCCAGTCGACAGGGAGACACAGATACGCAGTATTTT.

The CDR3: CASSSPGQGYGYTF. In nucleotides, the CDR3 is TGTGCCAGCAGCTCGCCCGGACAGGGCTATGGCTACACCTTC. The chain combines TRBV5-4 with TRBJ1-2, with 8 bases aligning to TRBD1. J lost 4 bases, V lost 3 bases, and 5 bases had no gene match. Germline loops: CDR1 SGHNT, CDR2 YYREEE (reference sequence). The CDR3 is 14 amino acids.

DNA of the CDR3: TGTGCCTCAGGGGGGGAGCTGTTTTTT. This encodes CASGGELFF. The chain uses TRBV6-5 and TRBJ2-2, with D possibly matching TRBD1 (5 bases). Germline CDR1 MNHEY, CDR2 SVGAGI. The length of the CDR3 is 9 residues. The V end was cut by 11 bases, the J end by 8 bases, with 6 bases between.

The V call is TRBV7-2, the J call TRBJ2-5; D may be TRBD2 (6 bases). The J call may be wrong; the DNA end is better matched by TRBJ2-7. The germline V gene encodes CDR1 SGHTA and CDR2 FQGNSA. The length of the CDR3 is 12 residues. This CDR3 is CASSWGVYEQYF. The CDR3 DNA follows: TGTGCCAGCAGCTGGGGGGTCTACGAGCAGTACTTC.

The genes are TRBV9 and TRBJ2-6; D unresolved. Trimming took 1 base from V and 0 from J, leaving 17 bases between them. The CDR3 spans 19 residues. In germline, CDR1 is SGDLS, CDR2 YYNGEE. CDR3 DNA: TGTGCCAGCAGCGTAACTATCAACCTGCTGGGCTCTGGGGCCAACGTCCTGACTTTC. It translates to CASSVTINLLGSGANVLTF. Full variable domain (missing parts from reference TRBV9 and TRBJ2-6): DSGVTQTPKHLITATGQRVTLRCSPRSGDLSVYWYQQSLDQGLQFLIQYYNGEERAKGNILERFSAQQFPDLHSELNLSSLELGDSALYFCASSVTINLLGSGANVLTFGAGSRLTVL.

The CDR3 nucleotides are TGTGCCAGCGGAGACCTCAGGGCACCCGTGTCTGTACTCGCTTTCTTT. This codes for CASGDLRAPVSVLAFF. V and J are TRBV5-6 and TRBJ1-1, with D possibly being TRBD1 (5 bases). Germline V lookup: CDR1 SGHDT, CDR2 YYEEEE. This CDR3 has 16 amino acids. Deletions cut 7 bases from V and 11 bases from J, with 30 bases between.

This clone was detected only once. The rearrangement uses TRBV7-9 and TRBJ2-3; possibly TRBD2 for D (6 bases). Germline V gene data show CDR1 as SEHNR and CDR2 as FQNEAQ (reference sequence). Between the trimmed V and J ends, which lost 11 bases and 0 bases, there was a span of 27 bases. This CDR3 region has 18 residues. This CDR3 is CAGAKIAGRLTSTDTQYF. DNA for the CDR3: TGTGCCGGAGCGAAGATCGCGGGGAGGCTGACTAGCACAGATACGCAGTATTTT.

The rearrangement links TRBV19 to TRBJ1-1; D is perhaps TRBD1 (6 bases). The CDR3 consists of 14 residues. CDR1 and CDR2 (germline): LNHDA, SQIVND (reference sequence). V lost 6 bases and J lost 3, with 14 bases in between. This CDR3 is CASRRQERYTEAFF. The CDR3 DNA is TGTGCCAGTAGGCGACAGGAACGCTACACTGAAGCTTTCTTT.

The chain couples TRBV11-2 to TRBJ2-7, with TRBD2 matching over 12 bases. Looked up from germline, CDR1 is SGHAT and CDR2 is FQNNGV. The CDR3 loop spans 15 amino acids. V trimming: 5 bases; J trimming: 0 bases; junction bases outside the gene matches: 2. The DNA of the CDR3 is TGTGCCAGCAGCGTACTAGCGGGAGGCTCCTACGAGCAGTACTTC. It is translated as CASSVLAGGSYEQYF.

This chain links TRBV10-1 with TRBJ2-7; D uncertain. There are 16 residues in the CDR3. V lost 3 bases, J lost 0 bases, and 15 bases lay in between. Germline values: CDR1 WNHNN, CDR2 SYGVQD (reference sequence). This CDR3 reads CASSELGGLSSYEQYF. DNA for the CDR3: TGCGCCAGCAGTGAATTAGGTGGATTGAGCTCCTACGAGCAGTACTTC.

The J gene is TRBJ2-5, the V gene TRBV6-1; TRBD2 might be the D (6 bases). Trimming shortened V by 10 bases and J by 1 base, and 16 bases separated the two germline ends. CDR3 length equals 14 residues. Germline V gene sequence: CDR1 MNHNS, CDR2 SASEGT. The CDR3, as DNA: TGTGCCACCTCGTGGGGGGTGGGCCAAGAGACCCAGTACTTC. Encoded protein: CATSWGVGQETQYF.

A single count supports this clone. V gene TRBV4-2 combines with J gene TRBJ2-7; TRBD2 matches at 11 bases. The CDR3 runs to 16 residues. Germline V gene sequence: CDR1 LGHNA, CDR2 YNFKEQ. Trimming removed 0 bases from V and 3 bases from J; junction bases left unmatched: 4. The CDR3: CASSQDPLAGVYEQYF. Here the CDR3 DNA reads TGTGCCAGCAGCCAAGATCCACTAGCGGGAGTCTACGAGCAGTACTTC.

The chain uses TRBV28 and TRBJ2-5, with 7 bases that match TRBD1. The V and J ends lost 6 bases and 4 bases, in that order; junction bases with no gene match: 8. Germline V lookup: CDR1 MDHEN, CDR2 SYDVKM. CDR3 size: 14 residues. The CDR3 is CASSLDRVGETQYF. DNA of the CDR3: TGTGCCAGCAGCCTTGACAGGGTGGGAGAGACCCAGTACTTC.

This clone has just one count. The rearrangement uses TRBV19 and TRBJ1-1; 8 positions agree with TRBD1. Germline-derived CDR1 and CDR2 are LNHDA and SQIVND (reference sequence). This CDR3 comprises 15 residues. Losses at the gene ends were 5 bases for V and 0 bases for J; bases not matched to a gene: 5. The CDR3, as DNA: TGTGCCAGTAGTGCTCGACAGGGGATGAACACTGAAGCTTTCTTT. This translates into CASSARQGMNTEAFF.

This clone was seen just once. This chain links TRBV2 with TRBJ2-1; TRBD2 might be the D (5 bases). CDR3 length: 15 residues. V was clipped by 7 bases and J by 2 bases, with 15 bases between them. Germline V gives CDR1 SNHLY, CDR2 FYNNEI. The chain's CDR3 is CASIAEGVTYNEQFF. DNA for the CDR3: TGTGCCAGCATAGCAGAGGGAGTGACCTACAATGAGCAGTTCTTC.